Here is one T cell receptor (beta chain) with its context. This sample is part of a study of blood T cell repertoires in COVID-19. Only in-frame clones appear in the TCRdb table, and some are missing; sequencing was by immunoSEQ multiplex PCR. The sample records roughly 110,000 clones, about 88% being singletons. The sample comprised peripheral blood. This TCR was recovered from a woman between 70 and 85 years old who had recovered from COVID-19.

CDR3 sequence reads: CASRWQGATGNTIYF. The CDR3 nucleotides read TGTGCCAGCAGATGGCAGGGGGCGACTGGAAACACCATATATTTT. The rearrangement uses TRBV6-5 and TRBJ1-3; 8 bases match TRBD1. The CDR3 covers 15 residues. Germline trimming cut 6 bases from V and 2 bases from J; bases unmatched to any gene: 6. The germline V gene encodes CDR1 MNHEY and CDR2 SVGAGI.